This TCR beta chain is drawn from a study of radiotherapy plus CTLA-4 blockade in lung cancer. The method was immunoSEQ multiplex PCR; TCRdb's version includes in-frame clones alone and lacks a portion of them. The sample has 55,000 to 80,000 clones; roughly 77% are singletons. This CDR3 has 15 amino acids. Trimming removed 3 bases from V and 0 bases from J, with 11 bases in between. Germline-derived CDR1 and CDR2 are LGHNA and YSLEER. A remark on this clone: The target antigen is unknown.

People whose metastatic non-small-cell lung cancer was chemo-refractory got focal radiation along with CTLA-4 blockade by ipilimumab. Study-wide results and limits: Radiotherapy was combined with ipilimumab, and tumor-derived TCR clones then expanded in blood. Together with interferon-beta, which increased in serum after radiation, early dynamic changes in blood T cell clones were reportedly the best predictors of response.

The sequenced sample was peripheral blood, obtained from a patient treated with radiotherapy plus ipilimumab. This sequence joins TRBV4-3 and TRBJ1-2, with D hard to call. The clonotype comes from a human donor with non-small cell lung cancer who had a complete response to radiotherapy plus ipilimumab. For the CDR3, the DNA is TGCGCCAGCAGCCAGCGGCAGTTAGCTAACTATGGCTACACCTTC. It specifies CASSQRQLANYGYTF.